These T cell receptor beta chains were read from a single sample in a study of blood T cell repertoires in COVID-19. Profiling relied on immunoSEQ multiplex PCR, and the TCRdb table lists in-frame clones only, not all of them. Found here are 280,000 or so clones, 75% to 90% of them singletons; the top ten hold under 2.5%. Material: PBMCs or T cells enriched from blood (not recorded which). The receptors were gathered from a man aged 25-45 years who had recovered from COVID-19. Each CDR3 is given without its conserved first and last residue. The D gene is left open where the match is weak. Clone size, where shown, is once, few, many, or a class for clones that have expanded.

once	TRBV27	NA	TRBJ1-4	ASSLQKHTNEKLF
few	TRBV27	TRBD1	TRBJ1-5	ASSKEGNRGHQPQH
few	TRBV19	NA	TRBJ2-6	ASSSYPAWSSGANVLT
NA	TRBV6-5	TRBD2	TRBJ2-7	ASSYFPGTSGYEQY
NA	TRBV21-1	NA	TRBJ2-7	ASPPNTYEQY
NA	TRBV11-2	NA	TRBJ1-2	ASSLKQIANYGYT
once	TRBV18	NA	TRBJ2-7	ASSPWTDEGSYEQY
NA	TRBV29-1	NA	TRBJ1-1	SVWGLSEAF
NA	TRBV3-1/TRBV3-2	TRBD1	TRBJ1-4	ASSQVSPGGISNEKLF
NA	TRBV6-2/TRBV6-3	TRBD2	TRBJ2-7	ASSYGLAGSPGY